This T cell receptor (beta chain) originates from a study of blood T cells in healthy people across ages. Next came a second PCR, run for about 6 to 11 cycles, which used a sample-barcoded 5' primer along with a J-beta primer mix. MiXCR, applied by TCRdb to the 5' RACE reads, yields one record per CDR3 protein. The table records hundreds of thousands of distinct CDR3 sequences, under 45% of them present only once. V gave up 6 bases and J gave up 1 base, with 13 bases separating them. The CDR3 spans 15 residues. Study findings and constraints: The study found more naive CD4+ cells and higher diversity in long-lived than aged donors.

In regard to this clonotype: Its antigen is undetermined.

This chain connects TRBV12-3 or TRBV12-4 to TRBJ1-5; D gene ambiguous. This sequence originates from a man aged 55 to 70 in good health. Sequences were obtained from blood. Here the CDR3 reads CASSRSTPSNQPQHF. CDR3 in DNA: TGTGCCAGCAGCCGATCGACGCCGAGCAATCAGCCCCAGCATTTT.